This T cell receptor beta chain was sequenced in a study of blood T cell repertoires in COVID-19. Produced via immunoSEQ multiplex PCR; TCRdb's table is partial and in-frame only. The data contain 300,000 or so clones, 80% to 90% of them singletons. The clonotype was recovered from a middle-aged man with active or convalescent COVID-19. The source material was peripheral blood.

In DNA, the CDR3 is TGCAGTGCTAGTCTAGCGGGGGGCAACCAAGAGACCCAGTACTTC. Protein sequence: CSASLAGGNQETQYF. V is TRBV20-1 and J is TRBJ2-5; the match to TRBD2 covers 11 bases. The V segment lost 3 bases and the J segment 0 bases; nucleotides outside the gene matches: 3. Germline V CDR1 and CDR2: DFQATT, SNEGSKA (reference sequence). This CDR3 is 15 amino acids long.